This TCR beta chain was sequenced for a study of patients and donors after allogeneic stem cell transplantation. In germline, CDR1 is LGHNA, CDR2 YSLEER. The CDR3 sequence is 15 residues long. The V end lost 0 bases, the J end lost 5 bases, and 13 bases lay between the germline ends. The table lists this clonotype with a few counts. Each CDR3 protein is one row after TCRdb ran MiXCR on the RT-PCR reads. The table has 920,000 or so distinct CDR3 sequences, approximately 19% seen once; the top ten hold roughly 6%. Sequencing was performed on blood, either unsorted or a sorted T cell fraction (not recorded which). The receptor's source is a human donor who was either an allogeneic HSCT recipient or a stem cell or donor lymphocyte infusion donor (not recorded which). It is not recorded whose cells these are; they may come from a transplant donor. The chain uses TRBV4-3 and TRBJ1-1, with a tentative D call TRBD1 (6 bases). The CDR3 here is CASSQDQGQSTEAFF. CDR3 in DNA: TGCGCCAGCAGCCAAGATCAGGGGCAGAGTACTGAAGCTTTCTTT.